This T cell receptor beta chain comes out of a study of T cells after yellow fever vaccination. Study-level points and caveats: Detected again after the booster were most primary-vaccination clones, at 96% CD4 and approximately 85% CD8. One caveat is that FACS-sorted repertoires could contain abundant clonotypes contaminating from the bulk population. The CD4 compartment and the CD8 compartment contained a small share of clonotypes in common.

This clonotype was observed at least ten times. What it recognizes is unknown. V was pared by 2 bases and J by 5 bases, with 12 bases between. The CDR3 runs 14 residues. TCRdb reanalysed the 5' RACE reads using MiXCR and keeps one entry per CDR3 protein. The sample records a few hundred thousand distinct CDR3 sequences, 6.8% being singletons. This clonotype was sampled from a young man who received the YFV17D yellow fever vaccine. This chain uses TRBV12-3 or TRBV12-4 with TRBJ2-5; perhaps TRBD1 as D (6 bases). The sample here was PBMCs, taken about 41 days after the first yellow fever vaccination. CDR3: CASSLQGPGETQYF. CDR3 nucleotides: TGTGCCAGCAGTTTACAGGGGCCCGGGGAGACCCAGTACTTC.